This T cell receptor (beta chain) was found in a study of T-cell reconstitution after alpha-beta-depleted transplantation in children listed by TCRdb under 2016. About the study as a whole: T-cell immune reconstitution after TCRalphabeta/CD19-depleted allogeneic hematopoietic cell transplantation in children was quantitatively tracked in the study by means of TCR repertoire profiling.

To prepare the library, PCR was applied. Sequenced using an Illumina HiSeq 2500. TCR libraries were prepared with molecular barcoding, using unique molecular identifiers to normalize TCRbeta repertoire quantification. The raw public data were reprocessed by TCRdb itself: fastp quality trimming at Q25, MiXCR clonotype calling, in-frame beta chains only. Rows matching on CDR3 protein sequence are summarized as one entry with the most common DNA and genes. The sample contains roughly 500,000 distinct CDR3 sequences, around 20% of them found a single time. More than 2.5% of the sample goes to the ten largest clones. The CDR3, from cysteine to phenylalanine, totals 14 residues. The CDR3 DNA has 42 bases and is translated from base 1. V and J are truncated by 2 bases and 6 bases respectively, leaving an intervening sequence of 14 bases. CDR1 and CDR2 are drawn from the germline V gene (reference sequence): MNHEY, SMNVEV.

In regard to this clonotype: Its antigen is not yet known. Base quality data are lacking; no much larger clone is found one base away.

The sequenced sample was PBMCs from the stem cell graft donor, obtained from the stem cell graft. This chain is built from TRBV27 and TRBJ2-7; the D gene is not confidently resolved. The sequence came from a human donor who donated a stem cell graft to a child with acute lymphoblastic leukemia. The CDR3 here reads CASSLLAPLSEQYF. The sequenced DNA: TGTGCCAGCAGTTTACTCGCTCCCCTGTCCGAGCAGTACTTC.